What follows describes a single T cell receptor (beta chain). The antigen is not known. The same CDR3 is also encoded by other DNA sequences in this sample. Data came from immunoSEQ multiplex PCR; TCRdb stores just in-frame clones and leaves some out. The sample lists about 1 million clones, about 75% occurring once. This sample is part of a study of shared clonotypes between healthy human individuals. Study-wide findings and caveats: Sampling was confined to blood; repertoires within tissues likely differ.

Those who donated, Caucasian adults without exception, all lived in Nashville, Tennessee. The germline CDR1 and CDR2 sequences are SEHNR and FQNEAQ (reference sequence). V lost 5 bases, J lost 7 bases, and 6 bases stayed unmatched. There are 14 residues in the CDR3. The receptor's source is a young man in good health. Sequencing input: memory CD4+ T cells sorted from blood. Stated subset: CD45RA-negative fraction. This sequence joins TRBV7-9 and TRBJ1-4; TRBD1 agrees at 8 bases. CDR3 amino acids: CASSLDRVGEKLFF. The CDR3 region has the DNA TGTGCCAGCAGCCTGGACAGGGTGGGTGAAAAACTGTTTTTT.